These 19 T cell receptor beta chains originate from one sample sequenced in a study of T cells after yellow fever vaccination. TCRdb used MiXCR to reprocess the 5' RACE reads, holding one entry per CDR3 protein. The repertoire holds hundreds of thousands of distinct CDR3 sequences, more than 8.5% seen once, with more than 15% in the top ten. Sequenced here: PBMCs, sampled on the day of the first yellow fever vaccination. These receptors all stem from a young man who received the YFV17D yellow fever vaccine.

In DNA, the CDR3 is TGCGCCAGCAGCCCCGACAGGGGCGCGCCTTATGGCTACACCTTC. Amino acid sequence: CASSPDRGAPYGYTF. The chain employs TRBV5-1 and TRBJ1-2; 8 bases line up with TRBD1. Germline assignment: CDR1 SGHRS and CDR2 YFSETQ. The CDR3 runs 15 residues. The trim removed 4 bases at V and 5 bases at J, leaving 10 bases unmatched.

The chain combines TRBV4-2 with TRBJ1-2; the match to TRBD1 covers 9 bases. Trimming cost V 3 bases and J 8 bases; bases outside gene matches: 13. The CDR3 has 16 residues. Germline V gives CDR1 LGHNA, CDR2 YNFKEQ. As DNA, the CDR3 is TGTGCCAGCAGCCAGCACGATCCGGGACAGGGAGGCGGCTACACCTTC. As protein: CASSQHDPGQGGGYTF.

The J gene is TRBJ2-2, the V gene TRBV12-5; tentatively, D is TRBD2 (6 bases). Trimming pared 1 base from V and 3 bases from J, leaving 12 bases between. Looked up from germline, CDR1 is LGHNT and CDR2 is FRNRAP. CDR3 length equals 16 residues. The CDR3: CASGLESWGDTGELFF. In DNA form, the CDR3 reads TGTGCTAGTGGTTTGGAATCCTGGGGGGACACCGGGGAGCTGTTTTTT.

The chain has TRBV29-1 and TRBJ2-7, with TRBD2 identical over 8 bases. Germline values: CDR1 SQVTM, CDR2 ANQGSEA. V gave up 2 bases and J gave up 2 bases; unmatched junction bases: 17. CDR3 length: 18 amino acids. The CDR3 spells CSVERGGGPNTHPYEQYF. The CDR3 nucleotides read TGCAGCGTTGAAAGGGGCGGGGGGCCGAATACACACCCCTACGAGCAGTACTTC.

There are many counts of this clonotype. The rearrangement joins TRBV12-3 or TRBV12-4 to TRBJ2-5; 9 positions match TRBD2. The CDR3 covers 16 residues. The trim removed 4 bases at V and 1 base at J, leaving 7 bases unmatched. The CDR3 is CASSSPVTSGQETQYF. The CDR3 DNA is TGTGCCAGCAGTTCGCCCGTGACTAGCGGCCAAGAGACCCAGTACTTC.

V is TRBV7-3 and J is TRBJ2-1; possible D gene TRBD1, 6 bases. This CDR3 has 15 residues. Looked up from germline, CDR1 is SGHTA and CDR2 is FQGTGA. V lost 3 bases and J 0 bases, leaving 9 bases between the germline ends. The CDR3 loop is CASSLQGTSYNEQFF. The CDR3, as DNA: TGTGCCAGCAGCTTGCAGGGGACCTCCTACAATGAGCAGTTCTTC.

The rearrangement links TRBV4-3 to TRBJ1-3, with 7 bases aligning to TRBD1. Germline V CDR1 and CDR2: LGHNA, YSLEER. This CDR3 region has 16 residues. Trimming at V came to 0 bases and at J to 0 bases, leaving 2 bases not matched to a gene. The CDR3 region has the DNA TGCGCCAGCAGCCAAGACGGGACAGCCTCTGGAAACACCATATATTTT. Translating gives CASSQDGTASGNTIYF.

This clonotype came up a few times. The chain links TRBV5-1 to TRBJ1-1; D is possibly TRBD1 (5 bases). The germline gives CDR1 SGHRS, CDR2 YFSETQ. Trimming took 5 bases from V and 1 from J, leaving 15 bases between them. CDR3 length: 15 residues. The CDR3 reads CASSGVGGRNTEAFF. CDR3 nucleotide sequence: TGCGCCAGCAGTGGTGTCGGGGGGAGGAACACTGAAGCTTTCTTT.

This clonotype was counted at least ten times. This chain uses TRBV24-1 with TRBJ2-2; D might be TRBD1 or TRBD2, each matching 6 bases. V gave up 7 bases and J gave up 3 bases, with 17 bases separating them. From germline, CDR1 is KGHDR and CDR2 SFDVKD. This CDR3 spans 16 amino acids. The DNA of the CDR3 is TGTGCCACCAGCGGGACAAGGGGGGATTACACCGGGGAGCTGTTTTTT. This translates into CATSGTRGDYTGELFF.

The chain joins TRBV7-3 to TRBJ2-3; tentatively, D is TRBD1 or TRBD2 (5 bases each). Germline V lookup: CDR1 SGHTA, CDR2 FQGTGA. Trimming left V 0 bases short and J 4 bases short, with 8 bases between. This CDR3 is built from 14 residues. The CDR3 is CASSLTLGADTQYF. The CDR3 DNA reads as TGTGCCAGCAGCTTAACGTTGGGGGCAGATACGCAGTATTTT.

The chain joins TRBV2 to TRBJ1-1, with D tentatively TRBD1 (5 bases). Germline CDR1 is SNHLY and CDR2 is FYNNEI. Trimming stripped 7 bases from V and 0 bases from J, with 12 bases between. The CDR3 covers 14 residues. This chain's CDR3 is CASKLPGLNTEAFF. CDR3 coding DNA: TGTGCCAGCAAATTGCCAGGGTTGAACACTGAAGCTTTCTTT.

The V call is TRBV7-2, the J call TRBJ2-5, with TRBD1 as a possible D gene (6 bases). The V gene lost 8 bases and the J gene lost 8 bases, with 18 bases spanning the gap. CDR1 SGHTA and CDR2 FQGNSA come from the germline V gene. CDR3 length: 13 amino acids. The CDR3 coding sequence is TGTGCCAGCCGCCCGGTTCGGACAGAAACCCAGTACTTC. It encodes CASRPVRTETQYF.

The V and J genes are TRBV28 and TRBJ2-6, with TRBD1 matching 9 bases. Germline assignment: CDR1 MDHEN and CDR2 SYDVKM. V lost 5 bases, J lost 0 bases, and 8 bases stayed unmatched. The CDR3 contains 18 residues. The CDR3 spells CASSRQGQGLSGANVLTF. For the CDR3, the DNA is TGTGCCAGCAGTCGCCAGGGACAGGGTCTCTCTGGGGCCAACGTCCTGACTTTC.

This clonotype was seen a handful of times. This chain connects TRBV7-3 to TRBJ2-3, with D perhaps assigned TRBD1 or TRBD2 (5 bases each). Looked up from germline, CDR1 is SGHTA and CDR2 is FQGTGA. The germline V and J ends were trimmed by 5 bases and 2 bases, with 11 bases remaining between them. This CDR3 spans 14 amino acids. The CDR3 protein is CASSDKGTTDTQYF. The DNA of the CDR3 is TGTGCCAGCAGCGATAAGGGGACCACAGATACGCAGTATTTT.

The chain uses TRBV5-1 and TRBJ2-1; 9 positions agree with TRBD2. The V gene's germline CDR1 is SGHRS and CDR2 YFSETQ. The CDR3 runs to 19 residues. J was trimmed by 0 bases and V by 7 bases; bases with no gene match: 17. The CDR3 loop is CASETGSLAGTGSYNEQFF. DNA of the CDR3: TGCGCCAGCGAAACAGGGAGCCTAGCGGGGACGGGCTCCTACAATGAGCAGTTCTTC.

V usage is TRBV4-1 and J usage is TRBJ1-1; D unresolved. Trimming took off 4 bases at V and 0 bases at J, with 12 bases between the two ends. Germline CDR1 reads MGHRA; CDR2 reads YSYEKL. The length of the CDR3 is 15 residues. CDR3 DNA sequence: TGCGCCAGCAGCCTTTCCGCGGGTCTGAACACTGAAGCTTTCTTT. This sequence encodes CASSLSAGLNTEAFF.

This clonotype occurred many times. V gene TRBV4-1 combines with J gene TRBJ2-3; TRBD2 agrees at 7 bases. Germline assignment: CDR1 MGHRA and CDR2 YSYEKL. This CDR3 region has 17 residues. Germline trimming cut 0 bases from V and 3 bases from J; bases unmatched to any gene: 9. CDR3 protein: CASSQEGLAAGTDTQYF. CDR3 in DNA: TGCGCCAGCAGCCAAGAAGGCCTAGCGGCTGGTACAGATACGCAGTATTTT.

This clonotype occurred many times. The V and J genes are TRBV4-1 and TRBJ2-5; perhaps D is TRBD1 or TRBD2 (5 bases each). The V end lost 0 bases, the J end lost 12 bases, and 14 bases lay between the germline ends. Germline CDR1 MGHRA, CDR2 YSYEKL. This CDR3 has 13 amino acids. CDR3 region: CASSQDGMGPEYF. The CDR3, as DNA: TGCGCCAGCAGCCAAGACGGGATGGGGCCTGAGTACTTC.

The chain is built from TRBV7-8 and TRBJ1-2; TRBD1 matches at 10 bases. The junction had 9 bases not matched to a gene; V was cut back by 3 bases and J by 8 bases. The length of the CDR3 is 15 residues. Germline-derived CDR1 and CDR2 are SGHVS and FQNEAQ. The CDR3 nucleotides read TGTGCCAGCAGCTTCCCCGGGACAGGGGATGAGGGCTACACCTTC. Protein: CASSFPGTGDEGYTF.